One T cell receptor (beta chain) is described in this entry. TCR beta CDR3 sequences were amplified from RNA transcripts. The HTBI set primed first-round TCR CDR3 RT-PCR. Each CDR3 protein gets one entry after TCRdb re-called the multiplex PCR reads with MiXCR. The sample comprises about 350,000 distinct CDR3 sequences, over 11% of which are singletons, and about 22% rests with the top ten. This specimen belongs to a study of T cells in Graves' hyperthyroidism and ophthalmopathy. J lost 7 bases, V lost 5 bases, and 4 bases had no gene match. This CDR3 has 13 residues. The V gene's germline CDR1 is MDHEN and CDR2 SYDVKM.

Sequenced sample: blood. This sequence was found in a young woman with Graves' hyperthyroidism. The chain recombines TRBV28 with TRBJ2-1; 8 bases are shared with TRBD1. The CDR3 protein is CASSNTGGNEQFF. The CDR3 DNA follows: TGTGCCAGCAGTAACACAGGGGGGAATGAGCAGTTCTTC.